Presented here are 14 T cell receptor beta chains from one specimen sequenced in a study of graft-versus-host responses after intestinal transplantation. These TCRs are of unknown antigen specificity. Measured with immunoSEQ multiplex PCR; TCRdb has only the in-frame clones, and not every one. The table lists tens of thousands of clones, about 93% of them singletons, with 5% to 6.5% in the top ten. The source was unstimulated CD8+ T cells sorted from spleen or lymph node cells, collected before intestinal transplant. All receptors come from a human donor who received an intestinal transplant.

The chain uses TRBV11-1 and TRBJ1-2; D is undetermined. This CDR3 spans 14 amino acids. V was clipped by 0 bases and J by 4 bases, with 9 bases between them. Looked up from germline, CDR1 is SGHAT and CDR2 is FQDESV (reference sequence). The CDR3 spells CASSLAEGFYGYTF. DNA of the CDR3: TGTGCCAGCAGCTTAGCCGAGGGATTCTATGGCTACACCTTC.

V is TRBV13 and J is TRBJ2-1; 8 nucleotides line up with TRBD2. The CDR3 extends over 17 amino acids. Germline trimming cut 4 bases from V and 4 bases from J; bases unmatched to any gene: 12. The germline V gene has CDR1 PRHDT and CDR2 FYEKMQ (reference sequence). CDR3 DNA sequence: TGTGCCAGCAGCTCCCGAGAAGCGGGAGAGCGGTACAATGAGCAGTTCTTC. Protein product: CASSSREAGERYNEQFF.

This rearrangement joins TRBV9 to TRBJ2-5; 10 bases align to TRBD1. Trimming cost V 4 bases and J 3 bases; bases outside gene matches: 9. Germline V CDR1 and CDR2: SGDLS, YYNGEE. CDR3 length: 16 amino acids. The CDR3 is CASSQPRDRGEETQYF. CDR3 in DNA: TGTGCCAGCAGCCAACCCCGGGACAGGGGTGAAGAGACCCAGTACTTC.

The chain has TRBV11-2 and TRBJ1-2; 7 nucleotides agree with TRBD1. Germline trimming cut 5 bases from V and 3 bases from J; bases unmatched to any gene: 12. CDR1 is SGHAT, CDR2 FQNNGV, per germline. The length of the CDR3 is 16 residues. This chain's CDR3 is CASSDHAGTEHYGYTF. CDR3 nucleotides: TGTGCCAGCAGCGACCATGCCGGGACAGAACACTATGGCTACACCTTC.

CDR3 DNA sequence: TGTGCCAGCAGCCACACAGATGGCTACACCTTC. The encoded protein is CASSHTDGYTF. The chain uses TRBV12-1 and TRBJ1-2; no DNA check was done on the table's D call, TRBD1. TRBV12-1 is a pseudogene locus. The CDR3 length is 11 residues.

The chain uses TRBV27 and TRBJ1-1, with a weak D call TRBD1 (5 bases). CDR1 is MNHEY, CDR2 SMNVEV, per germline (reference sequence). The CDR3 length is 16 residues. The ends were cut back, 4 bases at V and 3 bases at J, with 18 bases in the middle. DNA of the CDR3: TGTGCCAGCAGTTCCTCACCGGGACCCTCGGACACTGAAGCTTTCTTT. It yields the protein CASSSSPGPSDTEAFF.

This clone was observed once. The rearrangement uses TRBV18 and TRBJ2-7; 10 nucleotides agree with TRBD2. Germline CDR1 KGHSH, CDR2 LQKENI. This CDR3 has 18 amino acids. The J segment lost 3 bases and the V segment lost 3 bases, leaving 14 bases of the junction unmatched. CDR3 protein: CASSPPGLAYQRGYEQYF. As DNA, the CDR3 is TGTGCCAGCTCACCCCCGGGACTAGCGTATCAGCGGGGCTACGAGCAGTACTTC.

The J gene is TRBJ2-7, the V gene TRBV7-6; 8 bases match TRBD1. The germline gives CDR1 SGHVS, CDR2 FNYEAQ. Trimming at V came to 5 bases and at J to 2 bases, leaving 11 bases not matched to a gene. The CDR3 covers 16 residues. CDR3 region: CASSRSGTGPPYEQYF. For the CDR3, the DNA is TGTGCCAGCAGCCGTTCCGGGACAGGACCTCCCTACGAGCAGTACTTC.

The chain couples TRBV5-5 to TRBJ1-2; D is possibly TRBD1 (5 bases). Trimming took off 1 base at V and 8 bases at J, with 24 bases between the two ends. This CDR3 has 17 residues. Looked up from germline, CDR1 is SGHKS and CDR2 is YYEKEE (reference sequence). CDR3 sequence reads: CASSLPLGHVRSEGYTF. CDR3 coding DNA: TGTGCCAGCAGCTTGCCGCTAGGACACGTCCGTTCGGAAGGCTACACCTTC.

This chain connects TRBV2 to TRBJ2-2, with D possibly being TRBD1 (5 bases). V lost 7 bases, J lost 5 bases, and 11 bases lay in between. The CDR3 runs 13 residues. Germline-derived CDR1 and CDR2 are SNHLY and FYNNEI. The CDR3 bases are TGTGCCAGCACAGGGCTGGTAACCGGGGAGCTGTTTTTT. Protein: CASTGLVTGELFF.

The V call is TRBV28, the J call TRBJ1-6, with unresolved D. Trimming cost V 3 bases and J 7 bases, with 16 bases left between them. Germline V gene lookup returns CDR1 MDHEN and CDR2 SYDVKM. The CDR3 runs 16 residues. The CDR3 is CASSFPTQRVNSPLHF. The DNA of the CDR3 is TGTGCCAGCAGTTTCCCCACACAGAGAGTGAATTCACCCCTCCACTTT.

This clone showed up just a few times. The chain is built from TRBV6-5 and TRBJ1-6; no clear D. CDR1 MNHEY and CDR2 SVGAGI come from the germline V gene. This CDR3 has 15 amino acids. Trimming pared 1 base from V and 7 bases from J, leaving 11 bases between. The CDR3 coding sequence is TGTGCCAGCAGTTACTTCGAGGGTGGCAATTCACCCCTCCACTTT. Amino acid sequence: CASSYFEGGNSPLHF.

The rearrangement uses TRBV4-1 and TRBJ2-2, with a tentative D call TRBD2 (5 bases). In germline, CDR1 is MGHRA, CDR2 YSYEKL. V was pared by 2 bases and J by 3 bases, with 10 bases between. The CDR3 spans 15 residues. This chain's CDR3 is CASSQTKGDTGELFF. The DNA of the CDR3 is TGCGCCAGCAGCCAAACCAAGGGAGACACCGGGGAGCTGTTTTTT.

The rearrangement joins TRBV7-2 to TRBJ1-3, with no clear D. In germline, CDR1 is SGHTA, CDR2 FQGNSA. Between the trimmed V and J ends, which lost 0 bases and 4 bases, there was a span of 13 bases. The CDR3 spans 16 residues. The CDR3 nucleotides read TGTGCCAGCAGCTTAGCAGACACCTCCTTCGGAAACACCATATATTTT. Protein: CASSLADTSFGNTIYF.